The present T cell receptor beta chain was sequenced within a study of T-cell reconstitution after alpha-beta-depleted transplantation in children. Germline V gives CDR1 ENHRY, CDR2 SYGVKD. V lost 2 bases and J lost 10, with 9 bases in between. The CDR3 is 12 amino acids. For TCRbeta, the library was prepared with unique molecular identifiers. One entry per CDR3 protein results from TCRdb running MiXCR on the PCR reads. Among approximately 490,000 distinct CDR3 sequences listed, 12% were seen once. In its sample, this clonotype was seen a few times. The sample consisted of PBMCs from the stem cell graft donor, taken from the stem cell graft. The chain couples TRBV10-3 to TRBJ2-1; D gene ambiguous. This clonotype was sampled from a human donor who donated a stem cell graft to a child with combined immunodeficiency. DNA of the CDR3: TGTGCCATCAGTGAGGGGCTTGTAGAGCAGTTCTTC. Protein: CAISEGLVEQFF.